These 14 T cell receptor beta chains were sequenced from one sample in a study of shared clonotypes between healthy human individuals. Assay: immunoSEQ multiplex PCR; the TCRdb copy retains only in-frame clones and omits some. This table holds some 900,000 clones, more than 75% found once. The specimen was memory CD4+ T cells sorted from blood. Noted subset: CD45RA-negative fraction. These receptors originate from a man between 18 and 29 years old in good health.

The chain combines TRBV6-5 with TRBJ1-1; D is possibly TRBD1 (6 bases). The length of the CDR3 is 14 residues. V lost 6 bases, J lost 3 bases, and 14 bases lay in between. Germline lookup yields CDR1 MNHEY and CDR2 SVGAGI. CDR3 sequence reads: CASRTAGAHTEAFF. The CDR3 nucleotides are TGTGCCAGCAGGACAGCAGGGGCGCACACTGAAGCTTTCTTT.

The genes are TRBV6-1 and TRBJ1-6; D remains ambiguous. The CDR3 length is 15 residues. The V end lost 6 bases, the J end lost 5 bases, and 14 bases lay between the germline ends. CDR1 is MNHNS and CDR2 is SASEGT in the germline V gene. This CDR3 is CASSPLAPNNSPLHF. CDR3 coding DNA: TGTGCCAGCAGCCCCCTGGCACCAAATAATTCACCCCTCCACTTT.

This chain links TRBV19 with TRBJ2-7, with a weak D call TRBD2 (6 bases). Germline CDR1 and CDR2: LNHDA and SQIVND (reference sequence). The CDR3 has 15 residues. Trimming removed 2 bases from V and 4 bases from J, with 15 bases in between. CDR3 nucleotides: TGTGCCAGTAGTATACTCGGGAGCGGGCCTTACGAGCAGTACTTC. Protein product: CASSILGSGPYEQYF.

This chain links TRBV7-9 with TRBJ2-5, with 15 bases identical to TRBD2. V was clipped by 1 base and J by 4 bases; unmatched bases: 1. There are 16 residues in the CDR3. CDR1 and CDR2 from the germline V gene are SEHNR and FQNEAQ (reference sequence). CDR3 amino acids: CASSLGGLAGGETQYF. The CDR3 DNA reads as TGTGCCAGCAGCTTAGGGGGACTAGCGGGAGGAGAGACCCAGTACTTC.

This clone was seen a handful of times. The chain uses TRBV19 and TRBJ2-2; D uncertain. Trimming shortened V by 4 bases and J by 1 base, and 10 bases separated the two germline ends. The CDR3 covers 15 residues. Per germline, CDR1 LNHDA and CDR2 SQIVND (reference sequence). Here the CDR3 DNA reads TGTGCCAGTAGTACTGCACGCAGGAACACCGGGGAGCTGTTTTTT. It translates to CASSTARRNTGELFF.

This chain uses TRBV6-1 with TRBJ1-4; D uncertain. Germline CDR1 and CDR2: MNHNS and SASEGT. Trimming stripped 3 bases from V and 7 bases from J, with 15 bases between. The CDR3 has 15 residues. The DNA for the CDR3 is TGTGCCAGCAGTGATCGAGACGCGGTGCGTGAAAAACTGTTTTTT. It yields the protein CASSDRDAVREKLFF.

This clone was picked up one time. The chain uses TRBV6-6 and TRBJ2-6, with 8 positions matching TRBD1. With V trimmed by 2 bases and J by 3 bases, 0 bases remained unmatched. Germline V gene sequence: CDR1 MNHNY, CDR2 SVGAGI (reference sequence). This CDR3 contains 15 residues. Here the CDR3 DNA reads TGTGCCAGCAGTTACGGGACAGGTGGGGCCAACGTCCTGACTTTC. It encodes CASSYGTGGANVLTF.

A note on this clone: One junction end disagrees with the germline gene, perhaps due to a read error. The chain uses TRBV7-9 and TRBJ1-5, with a tentative D call TRBD1 (6 bases). This CDR3 spans 16 amino acids. The germline gives CDR1 SEHNR, CDR2 FQNEAQ (reference sequence). The CDR3, as DNA: TGTGCCAGCAGTTTAGCGGGAGGGGGTAGCAATCAGCCCCAGCATTTT. The encoded protein is CASSLAGGGSNQPQHF.

This clone was counted at least ten times. The rearrangement links TRBV2 to TRBJ1-1; D is possibly TRBD1 (6 bases). The germline V and J ends were trimmed by 6 bases and 1 base, with 21 bases remaining between them. CDR3 length: 17 residues. Germline loops: CDR1 SNHLY, CDR2 FYNNEI. CDR3 sequence reads: CASREVYRVGSNTEAFF. In DNA, the CDR3 is TGTGCCAGCAGGGAGGTCTACAGGGTTGGGTCGAACACTGAAGCTTTCTTT.

The rearrangement links TRBV30 to TRBJ1-2; weak D call: TRBD1 (5 bases). Deletions cut 1 base from V and 4 bases from J, with 7 bases between. The CDR3 covers 12 residues. CDR1 is GTSNPN and CDR2 is SVGIG in the germline V gene (reference sequence). In DNA form, the CDR3 reads TGTGCCTGGAGTGAGGGACCCTATGGCTACACCTTC. Protein sequence: CAWSEGPYGYTF.

V is TRBV5-6 and J is TRBJ1-1; perhaps TRBD1 as D (5 bases). Germline loops: CDR1 SGHDT, CDR2 YYEEEE. CDR3 length: 15 amino acids. V was pared by 0 bases and J by 2 bases, with 11 bases between. The CDR3 loop reads CASSLGTRANTEAFF. The CDR3, as DNA: TGTGCCAGCAGCTTGGGGACACGGGCTAACACTGAAGCTTTCTTT.

For this clone: This CDR3 is also generated by other DNA sequences in the sample. The chain couples TRBV10-3 to TRBJ1-3, with D perhaps matching TRBD1 (6 bases). The CDR3 runs to 13 residues. The V and J ends lost 8 bases and 0 bases respectively, with 8 bases between them. The germline CDR1 and CDR2 sequences are ENHRY and SYGVKD. DNA for the CDR3: TGTGCCATCCGGACAGCCTCTGGAAACACCATATATTTT. It encodes CAIRTASGNTIYF.

The V call is TRBV29-1, the J call TRBJ1-1; D call uncertain. The CDR3 has 13 amino acids. Germline V gene lookup returns CDR1 SQVTM and CDR2 ANQGSEA. V lost 7 bases and J lost 2, with 14 bases in between. The CDR3 protein is CSAAEVLNTEAFF. The CDR3 region has the DNA TGCAGCGCCGCGGAGGTATTAAACACTGAAGCTTTCTTT.

The rearrangement uses TRBV2 and TRBJ2-5; D not resolved. Germline values: CDR1 SNHLY, CDR2 FYNNEI. Trimming shortened V by 4 bases and J by 5 bases, and 11 bases separated the two germline ends. The CDR3 has 13 amino acids. DNA of the CDR3: TGTGCCAGCAGTGGAATGGTGTTTGAGACCCAGTACTTC. This translates into CASSGMVFETQYF.